One sample yielded the 7 T cell receptor beta chains listed below, sequenced in a study of cytomegalovirus exposure and HLA in healthy donors. Primers included in the PCR were 60 Vbeta and 13 Jbeta primers. Only in-frame clones appear in the TCRdb table, and some are missing; sequencing was by immunoSEQ multiplex PCR. The sample gives approximately 170,000 clones, roughly 84% of which show up once; 1.5% is in the top ten. The material sequenced was PBMCs. These receptor sequences come from a male donor in good health and CMV-seronegative.

The V gene is TRBV4-3, the J gene TRBJ2-1; TRBD2 agrees at 9 bases. Per the germline V gene, CDR1 is LGHNA and CDR2 is YSLEER. The CDR3 is 15 residues long. The ends lost 3 bases at V and 5 bases at J; junction bases unmatched: 5. The CDR3 DNA is TGCGCCAGCAGCCATAGCGGGAGCACGGACAATGAGCAGTTCTTC. It is translated as CASSHSGSTDNEQFF.

CDR3 sequence reads: CATSTPGHITGELFF. The CDR3, as DNA: TGTGCCACCTCCACCCCGGGACACATAACCGGGGAGCTGTTTTTT. The V gene is TRBV6-6, the J gene TRBJ2-2; D is possibly TRBD1 (6 bases). The CDR3 consists of 15 residues. Deletions cut 10 bases from V and 5 bases from J, with 20 bases between. Germline V CDR1 and CDR2: MNHNY, SVGAGI (reference sequence).

The gene calls are TRBV5-4 and TRBJ2-5; D gene unclear. The V end lost 3 bases, the J end lost 2 bases, and 14 bases lay between the germline ends. In germline, CDR1 is SGHNT, CDR2 YYREEE (reference sequence). This CDR3 is built from 15 residues. CDR3 nucleotides: TGTGCCAGCAGCTCGGCCGCCCGGGTACAAGAGACCCAGTACTTC. The encoded protein is CASSSAARVQETQYF. Variable domain in full (rest from reference TRBV5-4 and TRBJ2-5): ETGVTQSPTHLIKTRGQQVTLRCSSQSGHNTVSWYQQALGQGPQFIFQYYREEENGRGNFPPRFSGLQFPNYSSELNVNALELDDSALYLCASSSAARVQETQYFGPGTRLLVL.

The V and J genes are TRBV19 and TRBJ1-5, with unresolved D. The CDR3 sequence is 15 residues long. The germline V gene encodes CDR1 LNHDA and CDR2 SQIVND (reference sequence). The V and J ends lost 1 base and 3 bases respectively, with 10 bases between them. CDR3 protein: CASSIVAVPNQPQHF. The CDR3 DNA reads TGTGCCAGTAGTATAGTGGCAGTCCCCAATCAGCCCCAGCATTTT.

This clone has just a few counts. The chain uses TRBV5-1 and TRBJ1-1; TRBD1 agrees at 8 bases. The CDR3 consists of 14 residues. The junction had 7 bases not matched to a gene; V was cut back by 4 bases and J by 5 bases. Germline V gene data show CDR1 as SGHRS and CDR2 as YFSETQ. CDR3 protein: CASSADRVGTEAFF. CDR3 nucleotides: TGCGCCAGCAGCGCGGACAGGGTGGGAACTGAAGCTTTCTTT.

V is TRBV19 and J is TRBJ1-1; 7 positions match TRBD1. V lost 3 bases, J lost 4 bases, and 5 bases stayed unmatched. CDR1 is LNHDA and CDR2 is SQIVND in the germline V gene (reference sequence). The CDR3 consists of 14 residues. CDR3 in amino acids: CASSIGAGGTEAFF. The CDR3 nucleotides read TGTGCCAGTAGTATTGGGGCAGGGGGCACTGAAGCTTTCTTT.

The chain employs TRBV6-5 and TRBJ1-3; 8 nucleotides agree with TRBD1. After removal of 5 bases from V and 6 bases from J, the junction contained 6 bases not matched to a gene. Germline-derived CDR1 and CDR2 are MNHEY and SVGAGI. The CDR3 spans 14 residues. CDR3 DNA sequence: TGTGCCAGCAGTACGACAGGGGATGTAAACACCATATATTTT. Translated, it gives CASSTTGDVNTIYF.